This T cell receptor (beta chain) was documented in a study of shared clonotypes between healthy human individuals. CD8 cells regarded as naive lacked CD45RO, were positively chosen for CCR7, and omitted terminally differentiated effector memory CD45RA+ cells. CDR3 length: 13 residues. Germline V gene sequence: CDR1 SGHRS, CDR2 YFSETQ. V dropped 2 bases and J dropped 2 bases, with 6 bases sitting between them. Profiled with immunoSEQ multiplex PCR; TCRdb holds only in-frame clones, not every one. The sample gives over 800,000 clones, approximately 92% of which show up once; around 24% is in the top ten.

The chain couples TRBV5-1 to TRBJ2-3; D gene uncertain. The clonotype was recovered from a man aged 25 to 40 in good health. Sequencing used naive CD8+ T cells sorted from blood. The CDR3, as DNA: TGCGCCAGCAGCTTCAGGACCACAGATACGCAGTATTTT. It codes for CASSFRTTDTQYF.